What follows describes a single TCR beta chain. This entry belongs to a study of blood T cell repertoires in COVID-19. Study in general: Collection of acute and convalescent COVID-19 samples took place in the United States, Italy and Spain. The cDNA or gDNA used as material had been derived from T cells, B-cell-depleted T cells, or PBMCs.

Authors' methods: Estimates of nucleated cell counts were drawn from the amplification of reference gene primers. Here immunoSEQ multiplex PCR was the method, and the copy in TCRdb shows in-frame clones only, minus some. V and J calls and clone size are as listed in that table; D and trimming were resolved from the DNA. The sample shows 200,000 to 250,000 clones, 86% of them seen only once. With 4 bases removed from V and 0 bases from J, the gap between germline ends came to 9 bases. The CDR3 length is 14 residues. The germline V gene has CDR1 LGHDT and CDR2 YNNKEL (reference sequence). Sequencing was carried out using peripheral blood. The chain combines TRBV3-1 (or the pseudogene TRBV3-2) with TRBJ1-1; D is undetermined. The source of this sequence is a man older than 75 with acute or convalescent COVID-19. Here the CDR3 reads CASSPLLMNTEAFF. CDR3 DNA: TGTGCCAGCAGCCCTCTCCTTATGAACACTGAAGCTTTCTTT.